A selection of T cell receptor beta chains follows, all from one sample in a study of vaccination effects on CD4 cells after COVID-19. What these receptors recognize is not known. The method was immunoSEQ multiplex PCR; TCRdb's version includes in-frame clones alone and lacks a portion of them. The sample includes 40,000 to 45,000 clones, approximately 82% of them seen just once. The sample in question was CD4+ T cells from PBMCs cultured without peptide, obtained after COVID-19 vaccination. All receptors derive from a human donor who had a prior SARS-CoV-2 infection. CDR3s include the opening cysteine and the closing phenylalanine or tryptophan. A D gene is named only where the DNA matches it firmly. Size tells how often a clone was seen (once, few, many) or the class of an expanded clone, and some rows leave it out.

length: 14
V: TRBV5-1
D: NA
size: NA
J: TRBJ2-3
CDR3: CASTQSSSTDTQYF
DNA: TGCGCCAGCACCCAGTCATCCAGCACAGATACGCAGTATTTT

length: 18
V: TRBV5-6
D: TRBD1
size: NA
J: TRBJ2-3
CDR3: CASSQNGQGTVSTDTQYF
DNA: TGTGCCAGCAGCCAAAACGGACAAGGGACAGTAAGCACAGATACGCAGTATTTT

length: 13
V: TRBV2
D: NA
size: NA
J: TRBJ2-1
CDR3: CASTLSSYNEQFF
DNA: TGTGCCAGCACTCTCAGCTCCTACAATGAGCAGTTCTTC

length: 17
V: TRBV5-1
D: TRBD2
size: NA
J: TRBJ2-3
CDR3: CASSLGLAGGPSDTQYF
DNA: TGCGCCAGCAGCTTGGGACTAGCGGGGGGGCCCTCAGATACGCAGTATTTT

length: 12
V: TRBV12-3/TRBV12-4
D: NA
size: NA
J: TRBJ2-2
CDR3: CASSFYTGELFF
DNA: TGTGCCAGCAGTTTTTACACCGGGGAGCTGTTTTTT

length: 13
V: TRBV4-3
D: NA
size: NA
J: TRBJ2-2
CDR3: CASSHRAGGELFF
DNA: TGCGCCAGCAGCCACAGGGCCGGCGGGGAGCTGTTTTTT

length: 12
V: TRBV6-5
D: TRBD1
size: once
J: TRBJ1-1
CDR3: CASSRQGSGAFF
DNA: TGTGCCAGCAGTCGACAGGGTAGTGGGGCTTTCTTT

length: 13
V: TRBV6-5
D: TRBD2
size: NA
J: TRBJ2-5
CDR3: CASGRGIQETQYF
DNA: TGTGCCAGCGGGCGGGGGATCCAAGAGACCCAGTACTTC

length: 12
V: TRBV25-1
D: NA
size: NA
J: TRBJ2-3
CDR3: CASSDYADTQYF
DNA: TGTGCCAGCAGTGACTACGCAGATACGCAGTATTTT

length: 15
V: TRBV4-2
D: TRBD1
size: NA
J: TRBJ1-5
CDR3: CASSQAGQGNQPQHF
DNA: TGTGCCAGCAGCCAGGCTGGACAGGGTAATCAGCCCCAGCATTTT

length: 13
V: TRBV7-3
D: TRBD1
size: few
J: TRBJ2-7
CDR3: CASSFGQGYEQYF
DNA: TGTGCCAGCAGCTTCGGACAGGGGTACGAGCAGTACTTC

length: 13
V: TRBV5-4
D: NA
size: once
J: TRBJ2-2
CDR3: CASSLVQTGELFF
DNA: TGTGCCAGCAGCTTGGTTCAGACCGGGGAGCTGTTTTTT

length: 13
V: TRBV19
D: TRBD1
size: NA
J: TRBJ1-1
CDR3: CASSHRDRGEAFF
DNA: TGTGCCAGTAGCCACCGGGACAGGGGTGAAGCTTTCTTT

length: 17
V: TRBV9
D: NA
size: NA
J: TRBJ2-5
CDR3: CASSVGPNFGRQETQYF
DNA: TGTGCCAGCAGCGTAGGCCCCAATTTCGGTAGACAAGAGACCCAGTACTTC

length: 15
V: TRBV11-3
D: NA
size: NA
J: TRBJ2-7
CDR3: CASSVGRWSSYEQYF
DNA: TGTGCCAGCAGCGTGGGACGGTGGAGCTCCTACGAGCAGTACTTC

length: 16
V: TRBV4-3
D: NA
size: NA
J: TRBJ2-1
CDR3: CASRRHQGTRGDEQFF
DNA: TGCGCCAGCAGGCGTCATCAGGGGACCAGGGGGGATGAGCAGTTCTTC

length: 16
V: TRBV19
D: TRBD1
size: NA
J: TRBJ1-1
CDR3: CASSLGPITGVTEAFF
DNA: TGTGCCAGTAGCCTAGGGCCGATAACAGGGGTCACTGAAGCTTTCTTT

length: 20
V: TRBV6-7
D: NA
size: NA
J: TRBJ1-5
CDR3: CASSPPRGGSGFRSNQPQHF
DNA: TGTGCCAGCAGCCCCCCCAGGGGAGGATCGGGATTTAGGAGCAATCAGCCCCAGCATTTT

length: 14
V: TRBV5-1
D: NA
size: NA
J: TRBJ2-3
CDR3: CASSLGSGTDTQYF
DNA: TGCGCCAGCAGCTTGGGTAGCGGCACAGATACGCAGTATTTT

length: 14
V: TRBV9
D: NA
size: NA
J: TRBJ2-7
CDR3: CASSALSSSYEQYF
DNA: TGTGCCAGCAGCGCCCTCAGCTCTTCCTACGAGCAGTACTTC

length: 13
V: TRBV4-1
D: NA
size: once
J: TRBJ1-1
CDR3: CASSQWGGLVAFF
DNA: TGCGCCAGCAGCCAATGGGGGGGACTTGTAGCTTTCTTT

length: 16
V: TRBV1
D: NA
size: NA
J: TRBJ1-5
CDR3: CTSSLGGNSSNQPQHF
DNA: TGCACCAGCAGCCTGGGGGGAAACTCTAGCAATCAGCCCCAGCATTTT

length: 14
V: TRBV10-3
D: TRBD1
size: NA
J: TRBJ1-1
CDR3: CAIRTTGVNTEAFF
DNA: TGTGCCATCAGGACGACAGGGGTGAACACTGAAGCTTTCTTT

length: 13
V: TRBV18
D: NA
size: NA
J: TRBJ1-2
CDR3: CASSPGGWDGYTF
DNA: TGTGCCAGCTCTCCGGGGGGCTGGGATGGCTACACCTTC

length: 18
V: TRBV5-1
D: NA
size: NA
J: TRBJ2-1
CDR3: CASSPLQRPGPIYNEQFF
DNA: TGCGCCAGCAGCCCGCTCCAGCGTCCGGGGCCGATCTACAATGAGCAGTTCTTC

length: 13
V: TRBV6-6
D: NA
size: NA
J: TRBJ2-7
CDR3: CASTWTDTYEQYF
DNA: TGTGCCAGCACCTGGACAGATACCTACGAGCAGTACTTC

length: 15
V: TRBV6-2/TRBV6-3
D: NA
size: NA
J: TRBJ2-2
CDR3: CASSYIQGNTGELFF
DNA: TGTGCCAGCAGTTATATACAGGGCAACACCGGGGAGCTGTTTTTT

length: 13
V: TRBV6-5
D: NA
size: NA
J: TRBJ1-2
CDR3: CASTPQFNYGYTF
DNA: TGTGCCAGCACACCGCAGTTCAACTATGGCTACACCTTC

length: 14
V: TRBV6-4
D: NA
size: NA
J: TRBJ1-2
CDR3: CASSLPGRCRGYTF
DNA: TGTGCCAGCAGTTTACCGGGACGGTGTCGGGGCTACACCTTC

length: 14
V: TRBV18
D: NA
size: once
J: TRBJ2-7
CDR3: CASSESRQGYEQYF
DNA: TGTGCCAGCTCCGAGTCGCGGCAGGGCTACGAGCAGTACTTC

length: 14
V: TRBV2
D: NA
size: NA
J: TRBJ2-1
CDR3: CASSYDRGGGEQFF
DNA: TGTGCCAGCAGTTACGACAGAGGGGGTGGTGAGCAGTTCTTC